This record concerns one T cell receptor (beta chain) sequence. The antigen it binds to is not known. No base qualities exist here, and no much larger clone lies one base off it. CDR3 length: 16 amino acids, cysteine to phenylalanine. The sequence is cut down to CDR3 DNA, 48 bases in frame from base 1. The trim is 3 bases for V and 7 bases for J, with a gap of 18 bases between the germline ends. The germline V gene yields SGHTA for CDR1 and FQGNSA for CDR2. This specimen comes from a study of T cell responses to AZD1222 COVID-19 vaccine (dated by TCRdb to the early 2020s). Broadly, across the study: A total of 233 trial participants underwent TCR sequencing, of whom under 220 had received two doses of AZD1222 and some 25 had received two doses of the MenACWY control vaccine. Enrollment into the trials was organized by age into subgroups of 18-55, 56-69 and 70-plus years, and those subgroups contained roughly 140, 27 and 60 TCR-sequenced participants, respectively.

The sample's time point, from its label and the paper: about 28 days (+/-7) after the second vaccine dose. AZD1222 recipients with second doses at about 4 weeks or about 12 weeks were pooled, because spike-specific TCR depth and breadth did not differ between schedules. Vaccinee samples came from UK trials COV001 and COV002, including a single-blind randomized controlled phase 2/3 trial of AZD1222 (ChAdOx1 nCoV-19) in healthy adults. Trial participant PBMC samples were collected at day 0 and day 28 after the second dose for TCRbeta chain sequencing. Study-wide conclusions, independent of this receptor: The 56-69-year group was small, and its depth increase did not reach significance, likely because of low power. Because no day 14 peak-response samples were available, repertoires were characterized only after the peak T cell response. Reportedly, close to half of the unique spike-specific TCRs recognized epitopes lying outside the regions that are mutated in the B.1.351 and B.1.1.7 variants. Spike-specific TCR breadth and depth rose significantly after two AZD1222 doses compared with day 0 and with MenACWY recipients. Conclusions about previously exposed vaccinees are limited, since just five to seven AZD1222 recipients were seropositive for SARS-CoV-2 at baseline. Participants were mostly white British, with more females than males. The authors suggested clonal diversity may have been underestimated. The whole spike protein was spanned by vaccine-associated CD4 TCRs, and dominant responses were seen in regions 160-218 and 743-854.

The CDR3 regions of human TCRbeta chains were analyzed by immunosequencing. In the original analysis: TCRs in the repertoires were compared against a reference library of SARS-CoV-2-specific TCRs that had been generated with the MIRA antigen-specificity platform. Breadth meant the fraction of unique TCRs that were SARS-CoV-2-associated, whereas depth meant the fraction of total T cells that were SARS-CoV-2-associated. Using the MIRA data, each spike-specific TCR was mapped to the spike region that the TCR reacts to and placed in a CD4 or CD8 class. Log10-transformed breadth and depth values were compared by one-way ANOVA with Sidak's multiple comparisons tests. The immuneACCESS repertoire file appears here via TCRdb, limited to in-frame rearrangements. These files lack a portion of the clones; in checked studies, under half of the deficit traces to unresolved V genes, and the cause of the others is not known. The DNA was the basis for D and trimming; V, J and clone size are from that table. The sample table lists roughly 140,000 clones, around 87% of them with a count of one. Approximately 9% of the sample comes from the top ten.

The TCR comes from an adult who received the AZD1222 COVID-19 vaccine. This chain joins TRBV7-2 to TRBJ1-4; confidence is insufficient to name the D gene. This specimen consisted of peripheral blood, obtained 28 days after the second AZD1222 dose. The CDR3 protein is CASSFFGEIGTEKLFF. The nucleotide sequence reads as follows: TGTGCCAGCAGCTTCTTCGGGGAAATCGGTACTGAAAAACTGTTTTTT.